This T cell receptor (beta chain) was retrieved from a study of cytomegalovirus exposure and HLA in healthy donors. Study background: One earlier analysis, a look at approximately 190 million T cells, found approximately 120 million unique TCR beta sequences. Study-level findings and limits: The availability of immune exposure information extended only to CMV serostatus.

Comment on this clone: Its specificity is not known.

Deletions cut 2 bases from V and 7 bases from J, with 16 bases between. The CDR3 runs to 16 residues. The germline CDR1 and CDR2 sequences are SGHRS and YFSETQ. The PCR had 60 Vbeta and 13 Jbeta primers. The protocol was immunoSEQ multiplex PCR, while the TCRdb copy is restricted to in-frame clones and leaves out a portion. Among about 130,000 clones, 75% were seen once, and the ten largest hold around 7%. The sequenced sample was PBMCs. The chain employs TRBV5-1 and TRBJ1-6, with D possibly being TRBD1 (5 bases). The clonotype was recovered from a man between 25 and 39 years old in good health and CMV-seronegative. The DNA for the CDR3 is TGCGCCAGCAGCTTACCTGAACAGGCTTCGAATTCACCCCTCCACTTT. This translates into CASSLPEQASNSPLHF. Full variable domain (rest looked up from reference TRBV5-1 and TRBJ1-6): KAGVTQTPRYLIKTRGQQVTLSCSPISGHRSVSWYQQTPGQGLQFLFEYFSETQRNKGNFPGRFSGRQFSNSRSEMNVSTLELGDSALYLCASSLPEQASNSPLHFGNGTRLTVT.